This entry concerns a single TCR beta chain. Its antigen is undetermined. This sample is part of a study of cytomegalovirus exposure and HLA in healthy donors. Notes on the study in general: Clonal expansion, a later analysis showed, was greater in HLA-associated TCR beta chains than in equally common others.

V gave up 3 bases and J gave up 5 bases, with 11 bases separating them. The CDR3 is made up of 13 amino acids. Germline CDR1 reads SGDLS; CDR2 reads YYNGEE. Researchers ran the PCR with 60 Vbeta and 13 Jbeta primers. The repertoire was sequenced with immunoSEQ multiplex PCR; TCRdb's copy has only in-frame clones and lacks some. The sample shows 80,000 to 100,000 clones, roughly 81% of them seen only once. The rearrangement uses TRBV9 and TRBJ1-1; D might be TRBD1 (5 bases). The receptor comes from a man in his forties or fifties in good health and CMV-seronegative. The sequenced sample consisted of PBMCs. CDR3 sequence: CASSEGLWTEAFF. CDR3 nucleotides: TGTGCCAGCAGCGAGGGGTTGTGGACTGAAGCTTTCTTT.